This TCR beta chain was found in a study of T cell responses to AZD1222 COVID-19 vaccine. Sequencing used immunoSEQ multiplex PCR; TCRdb keeps in-frame clones, though not all of them. The table shows some 170,000 clones, with around 94% occurring only once. The germline CDR1 and CDR2 sequences are SEHNR and FQNEAQ (reference sequence). V was shortened by 5 bases and J by 10 bases, with 14 bases between the two germline ends. This CDR3 has 13 amino acids. Findings of the study overall: Unmutated variant regions are reportedly the target of nearly half of TCRs that are spike-specific. Clonal diversity may have been underestimated, and the donors were mostly white British, with more females than males.

Turning to this clone: What it binds is not known.

The V call is TRBV7-9, the J call TRBJ1-4; D is uncertain. The sample was peripheral blood, taken on day 0 of AZD1222 vaccination. The sequence came from an adult in good health. CDR3 bases: TGTGCCAGCAGCCCGGATCCCGTTCCAAAACTGTTTTTT. This encodes CASSPDPVPKLFF.